Listed below are T cell receptor beta chains from one sample, sequenced in a study of blood T cell repertoires in COVID-19. The method was immunoSEQ multiplex PCR; TCRdb's version includes in-frame clones alone and lacks a portion of them. The table includes 70,000 to 100,000 clones, 82% detected once. The specimen was peripheral blood. The receptors were gathered from a middle-aged man with active or convalescent COVID-19. CDR3s include the opening cysteine and the closing phenylalanine or tryptophan. Each record gives: CDR3 protein, CDR3 DNA, V gene, D gene, clone size, J gene. A D gene is named only where the DNA matches it firmly. Not every row has a clone size; where given, it reads once, few, many or a size class.

CASSQGQINQPQHF | TGTGCCAGCAGCCAGGGACAGATCAATCAGCCCCAGCATTTT | TRBV28 | TRBD1 | NA | TRBJ1-5
CASSSTGGEYNYGYTF | TGTGCCAGCAGTTCGACAGGGGGCGAATACAACTATGGCTACACCTTC | TRBV6-2/TRBV6-3 | TRBD1 | NA | TRBJ1-2
CASSFGQGSETQYF | TGTGCCAGCAGCTTCGGACAGGGATCGGAGACCCAGTACTTC | TRBV3-1/TRBV3-2 | TRBD1 | few | TRBJ2-5
CASSSGTSGGAGEQFF | TGTGCCAGCTCATCCGGGACTAGCGGGGGGGCAGGTGAGCAGTTCTTC | TRBV18 | TRBD2 | NA | TRBJ2-1
CASSAAGTGGYTGELFF | TGTGCCAGCAGCGCCGCCGGGACAGGGGGTTACACCGGGGAGCTGTTTTTT | TRBV7-6 | TRBD1 | NA | TRBJ2-2
CASGGQGNEKLFF | TGTGCCAGCGGCGGACAGGGGAATGAAAAACTGTTTTTT | TRBV27 | TRBD1 | NA | TRBJ1-4
CASSPPGQENTEAFF | TGTGCCAGCTCACCACCGGGACAGGAGAACACTGAAGCTTTCTTT | TRBV18 | TRBD1 | NA | TRBJ1-1
CASSLGLASDEQFF | TGCGCCAGCAGCTTGGGACTAGCGTCGGATGAGCAGTTCTTC | TRBV5-1 | TRBD2 | few | TRBJ2-1
CAWTHRVRTGELFF | TGTGCCTGGACCCACAGGGTGCGGACCGGGGAGCTGTTTTTT | TRBV30 | NA | NA | TRBJ2-2
CASSSTSGSYNEQFF | TGTGCCAGCAGCTCGACTAGCGGGTCCTACAATGAGCAGTTCTTC | TRBV7-2 | TRBD2 | few | TRBJ2-1
CASSLQGPQETQYF | TGCGCCAGCAGTTTACAGGGGCCCCAAGAGACCCAGTACTTC | TRBV5-1 | TRBD1 | NA | TRBJ2-5
CASSSQAGIGYGYTF | TGTGCCAGCAGCTCCCAGGCAGGAATCGGTTATGGCTACACCTTC | TRBV5-5 | NA | NA | TRBJ1-2
CASSPYKDRGYEQYF | TGTGCCAGCAGTCCTTACAAGGACAGGGGCTACGAGCAGTACTTC | TRBV28 | TRBD1 | NA | TRBJ2-7
CASNTGRGAPNTGELFF | TGCGCCAGCAACACCGGGCGGGGGGCGCCGAACACCGGGGAGCTGTTTTTT | TRBV5-1 | TRBD2 | once | TRBJ2-2
CASKRPDRVNEQFF | TGTGCCAGTAAACGCCCGGACAGGGTGAATGAGCAGTTCTTC | TRBV19 | TRBD1 | NA | TRBJ2-1
CATSETDRGSGNTIYF | TGTGCCACCAGTGAAACGGACAGGGGCTCTGGAAACACCATATATTTT | TRBV24-1 | TRBD1 | NA | TRBJ1-3
CASSWTGTTNTGELFF | TGCGCCAGCAGCTGGACCGGGACAACGAACACCGGGGAGCTGTTTTTT | TRBV5-1 | NA | NA | TRBJ2-2
CASSQGQTPETQYF | TGTGCCAGCAGCCAGGGGCAGACCCCAGAGACCCAGTACTTC | TRBV3-1/TRBV3-2 | NA | NA | TRBJ2-5
CASSPGTSGGADTQYF | TGTGCCAGCAGCCCCGGGACTAGCGGGGGGGCTGATACGCAGTATTTT | TRBV11-2 | TRBD2 | NA | TRBJ2-3
CASNGQGAGRNYGYTF | TGTGCCAGCAACGGACAGGGGGCGGGGAGGAACTATGGCTACACCTTC | TRBV11-2 | TRBD1 | NA | TRBJ1-2